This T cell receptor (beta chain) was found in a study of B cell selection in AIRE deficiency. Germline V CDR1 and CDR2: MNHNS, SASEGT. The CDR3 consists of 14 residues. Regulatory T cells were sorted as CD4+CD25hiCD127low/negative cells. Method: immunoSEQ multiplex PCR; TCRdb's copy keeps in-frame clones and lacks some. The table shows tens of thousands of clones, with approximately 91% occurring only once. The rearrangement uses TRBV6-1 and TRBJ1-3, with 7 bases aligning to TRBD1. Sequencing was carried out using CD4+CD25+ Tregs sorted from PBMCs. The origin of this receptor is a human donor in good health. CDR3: CASGQRSSGNTIYF. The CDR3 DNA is TGTGCGTCGGGACAGCGCAGCTCTGGAAACACCATATATTTT.